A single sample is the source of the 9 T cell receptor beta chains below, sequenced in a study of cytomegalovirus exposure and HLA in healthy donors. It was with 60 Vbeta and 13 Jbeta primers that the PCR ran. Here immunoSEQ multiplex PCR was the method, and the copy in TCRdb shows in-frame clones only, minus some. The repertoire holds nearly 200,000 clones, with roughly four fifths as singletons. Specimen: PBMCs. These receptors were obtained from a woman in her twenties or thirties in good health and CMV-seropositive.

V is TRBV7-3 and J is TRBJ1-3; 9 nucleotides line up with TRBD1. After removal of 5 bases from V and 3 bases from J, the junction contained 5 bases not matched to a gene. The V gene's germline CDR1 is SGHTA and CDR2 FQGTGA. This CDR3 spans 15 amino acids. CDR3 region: CASSLDRGLGNTIYF. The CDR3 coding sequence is TGTGCCAGCAGCCTGGACAGGGGCCTTGGAAACACCATATATTTT.

In DNA, the CDR3 is TGCGCCAGCAGCCGTTCTAGCAGATCCAACTACGAGCAGTACTTC. This codes for CASSRSSRSNYEQYF. J is TRBJ2-7 and V is TRBV5-1, with D possibly being TRBD2 (5 bases). This CDR3 is built from 15 residues. V was pared by 4 bases and J by 3 bases, with 17 bases between. CDR1 is SGHRS and CDR2 is YFSETQ in the germline V gene.

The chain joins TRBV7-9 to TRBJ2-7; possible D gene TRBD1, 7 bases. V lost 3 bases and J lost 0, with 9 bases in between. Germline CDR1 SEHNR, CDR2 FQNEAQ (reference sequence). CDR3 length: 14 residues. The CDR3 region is CASSFQGGSYEQYF. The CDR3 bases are TGTGCCAGCAGCTTTCAGGGGGGCTCCTACGAGCAGTACTTC.

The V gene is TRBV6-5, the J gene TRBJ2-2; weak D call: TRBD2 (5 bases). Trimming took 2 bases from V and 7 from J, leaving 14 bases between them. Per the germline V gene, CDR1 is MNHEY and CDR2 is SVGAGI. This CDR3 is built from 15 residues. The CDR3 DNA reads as TGTGCCAGCAGTTACCAGGCTAGCTCCCTCGGGGAGCTGTTTTTT. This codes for CASSYQASSLGELFF.

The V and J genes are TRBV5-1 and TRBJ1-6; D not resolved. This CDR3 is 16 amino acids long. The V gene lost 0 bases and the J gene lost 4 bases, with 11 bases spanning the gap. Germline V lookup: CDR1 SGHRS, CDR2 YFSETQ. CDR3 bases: TGCGCCAGCAGCTTGGGCCAGTGGACTTATAATTCACCCCTCCACTTT. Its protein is CASSLGQWTYNSPLHF.

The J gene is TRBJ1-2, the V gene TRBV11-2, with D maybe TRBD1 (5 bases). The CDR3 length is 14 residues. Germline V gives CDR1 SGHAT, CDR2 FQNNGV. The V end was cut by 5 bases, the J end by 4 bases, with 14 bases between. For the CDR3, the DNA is TGTGCCAGCAGCCCATACGGGACTGGCTATGGCTACACCTTC. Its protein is CASSPYGTGYGYTF.

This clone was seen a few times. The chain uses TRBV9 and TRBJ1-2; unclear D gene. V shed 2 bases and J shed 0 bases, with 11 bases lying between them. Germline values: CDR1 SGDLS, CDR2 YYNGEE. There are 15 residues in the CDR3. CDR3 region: CASSVSAGANYGYTF. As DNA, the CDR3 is TGTGCCAGCAGCGTTAGCGCGGGAGCTAACTATGGCTACACCTTC.

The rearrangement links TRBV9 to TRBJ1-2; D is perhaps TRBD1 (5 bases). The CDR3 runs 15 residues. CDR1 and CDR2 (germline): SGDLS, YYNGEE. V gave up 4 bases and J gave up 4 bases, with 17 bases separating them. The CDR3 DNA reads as TGTGCCAGCAGCCTCCCCGGTACAGGAGCCTATGGCTACACCTTC. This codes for CASSLPGTGAYGYTF.

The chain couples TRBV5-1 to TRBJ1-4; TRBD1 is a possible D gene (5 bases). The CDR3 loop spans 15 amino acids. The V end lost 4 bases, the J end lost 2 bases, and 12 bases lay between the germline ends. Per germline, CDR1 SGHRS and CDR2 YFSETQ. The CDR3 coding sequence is TGCGCCAGCAGCCCCCAGGGTTTGACTAATGAAAAACTGTTTTTT. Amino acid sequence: CASSPQGLTNEKLFF. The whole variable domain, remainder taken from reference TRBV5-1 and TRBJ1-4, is KAGVTQTPRYLIKTRGQQVTLSCSPISGHRSVSWYQQTPGQGLQFLFEYFSETQRNKGNFPGRFSGRQFSNSRSEMNVSTLELGDSALYLCASSPQGLTNEKLFFGSGTQLSVL.